Each of the 26 T cell receptor beta chains below was sequenced from the same sample in a study of blood T cell repertoires in COVID-19. TCRdb's table, derived via immunoSEQ multiplex PCR, lists solely in-frame clones and lacks some. The profile shows hundreds of thousands of clones, 81% of them singletons. Source material: peripheral blood. The receptors were gathered from a woman older than 75 with COVID-19, enrolled during active disease.

V and J are TRBV28 and TRBJ1-5, with D possibly TRBD1 on 6 matching bases. This CDR3 is built from 15 residues. CDR1 MDHEN and CDR2 SYDVKM come from the germline V gene. Trimming shortened V by 5 bases and J by 5 bases, and 16 bases separated the two germline ends. The CDR3 DNA is TGTGCCAGCAGTACCACCACAGGGATCCATCAGCCCCAGCATTTT. This encodes CASSTTTGIHQPQHF. The full variable domain, in which reference TRBV28 and TRBJ1-5 provide the parts outside the CDR3, is DVKVTQSSRYLVKRTGEKVFLECVQDMDHENMFWYRQDPGLGLRLIYFSYDVKMKEKGDIPEGYSVSREKKERFSLILESASTNQTSMYLCASSTTTGIHQPQHFGDGTRLSIL.

The V gene is TRBV6-4, the J gene TRBJ2-1, with 10 nucleotides matching TRBD1. V gave up 5 bases and J gave up 14 bases; unmatched junction bases: 9. Germline V gives CDR1 MRHNA, CDR2 SNTAGT. The CDR3 extends over 13 amino acids. CDR3 residues: CASSRESGTGEFF. CDR3 in DNA: TGTGCCAGCAGTCGCGAAAGCGGGACAGGGGAGTTCTTC.

This clone appeared a single time. The chain joins TRBV19 to TRBJ2-3; D is uncertain. This CDR3 is 13 amino acids long. Germline V gives CDR1 LNHDA, CDR2 SQIVND (reference sequence). V was clipped by 6 bases and J by 4 bases, with 11 bases between them. CDR3 region: CASSSPGSDTQYF. The CDR3 coding sequence is TGTGCCAGTAGCAGTCCGGGTTCAGATACGCAGTATTTT.

V and J are TRBV18 and TRBJ1-4, with no clear D. The V end was cut by 6 bases, the J end by 5 bases, with 10 bases between. The CDR3 contains 13 residues. Per the germline V gene, CDR1 is KGHSH and CDR2 is LQKENI. CDR3 DNA: TGTGCCAGCTCTCCCCAGAAAAATGAAAAACTGTTTTTT. Translation gives CASSPQKNEKLFF.

The chain uses TRBV4-3 and TRBJ1-4; 7 nucleotides agree with TRBD1. After removal of 1 base from V and 2 bases from J, the junction contained 4 bases not matched to a gene. This CDR3 is 16 amino acids long. Looked up from germline, CDR1 is LGHNA and CDR2 is YSLEER. The CDR3, as DNA: TGCGCCAGCAGCCAAGCCCAGGGGGTCACTAATGAAAAACTGTTTTTT. Translation: CASSQAQGVTNEKLFF.

This clone was seen just once. This chain connects TRBV28 to TRBJ2-2; D unresolved. V lost 6 bases to trimming and J lost 4 bases, with 6 bases between them. The CDR3 runs 12 residues. Germline V lookup: CDR1 MDHEN, CDR2 SYDVKM. CDR3 sequence reads: CASSLVTGELFF. The CDR3, as DNA: TGTGCCAGCAGCCTAGTCACCGGGGAGCTGTTTTTT.

The chain recombines TRBV28 with TRBJ1-5; a possible D gene is TRBD1 (6 bases). The V gene lost 4 bases and the J gene lost 0 bases, with 16 bases spanning the gap. Germline lookup yields CDR1 MDHEN and CDR2 SYDVKM. The CDR3 is 17 amino acids. DNA of the CDR3: TGTGCCAGCAGTTCCGCGCGGGGGGGGGCTAGCAATCAGCCCCAGCATTTT. It translates to CASSSARGGASNQPQHF.

The J gene is TRBJ1-5, the V gene TRBV28, with 7 bases matching TRBD1. This CDR3 has 16 residues. V was pared by 3 bases and J by 5 bases, with 10 bases of the junction left unmatched. In germline, CDR1 is MDHEN, CDR2 SYDVKM. For the CDR3, the DNA is TGTGCCAGCAGTTTTTTATTACAGGGGATCGATCAGCCCCAGCATTTT. Residues: CASSFLLQGIDQPQHF.

The chain couples TRBV28 to TRBJ1-1; D might be TRBD1 (5 bases). Trimming left V 3 bases short and J 0 bases short, with 11 bases between. This CDR3 is built from 15 residues. Looked up from germline, CDR1 is MDHEN and CDR2 is SYDVKM. The CDR3: CASSFGGAMNTEAFF. The CDR3 DNA reads as TGTGCCAGCAGTTTCGGGGGAGCCATGAACACTGAAGCTTTCTTT.

The chain carries TRBV20-1 and TRBJ2-7, with D possibly TRBD1 on 6 matching bases. This CDR3 spans 11 amino acids. CDR1 is DFQATT and CDR2 is SNEGSKA in the germline V gene (reference sequence). V lost 5 bases, J lost 5 bases, and 10 bases lay in between. CDR3 amino acids: CSAYRENEQYF. DNA of the CDR3: TGCAGTGCTTACAGGGAAAACGAGCAGTACTTC.

This clone was counted a single time. The rearrangement links TRBV12-3 or TRBV12-4 to TRBJ1-3; D possibly corresponds to TRBD1 (5 bases). There are 13 residues in the CDR3. The V and J ends lost 4 bases and 4 bases respectively, with 8 bases between them. This chain's CDR3 is CASSSRGGNTIYF. Here the CDR3 DNA reads TGTGCCAGCAGTTCCCGGGGGGGAAACACCATATATTTT.

The chain links TRBV28 to TRBJ2-4, with D maybe TRBD1 (6 bases). The germline CDR1 and CDR2 sequences are MDHEN and SYDVKM. The CDR3 loop spans 13 amino acids. Trimming pared 10 bases from V and 0 bases from J, leaving 10 bases between. CDR3 nucleotides: TGTGCCATCACAGGGCAAGCCAAAAACATTCAGTACTTC. Encoded protein: CAITGQAKNIQYF.

On this clone itself: This sample includes further DNA sequences coding for the same CDR3. The rearrangement uses TRBV18 and TRBJ2-5; possible D gene TRBD2, 6 bases. V gave up 1 base and J gave up 5 bases, with 8 bases separating them. This CDR3 contains 13 residues. The germline gives CDR1 KGHSH, CDR2 LQKENI. The CDR3 nucleotides read TGTGCCAGCTCACCACGGGCGGGGGAGACCCAGTACTTC. It codes for CASSPRAGETQYF.

This chain joins TRBV7-2 and TRBJ1-3; D perhaps matches TRBD1 (6 bases). The V end lost 5 bases, the J end lost 8 bases, and 22 bases lay between the germline ends. This CDR3 spans 16 amino acids. Germline loops: CDR1 SGHTA, CDR2 FQGNSA. CDR3 residues: CASSSHRTESRDTIYF. CDR3 in DNA: TGTGCCAGCAGCAGCCATAGGACAGAGAGTAGAGACACCATATATTTT.

The V call is TRBV18, the J call TRBJ1-4; 8 positions match TRBD1. The CDR3 has 16 residues. The V gene end was trimmed by 2 bases and the J gene end by 4 bases; junction bases not matched to a gene: 6. CDR1 and CDR2 (germline): KGHSH, LQKENI. CDR3 DNA: TGTGCCAGCTCACCAAACCGACAGGGGTTTAATGAAAAACTGTTTTTT. This sequence encodes CASSPNRQGFNEKLFF.

This clone was counted between two and nine times. The V call is TRBV7-8, the J call TRBJ1-4; D remains ambiguous. V lost 5 bases and J lost 2, with 12 bases in between. This CDR3 is 15 amino acids long. Germline V gene lookup returns CDR1 SGHVS and CDR2 FQNEAQ. The CDR3 sequence: CASSPRSGTNEKLFF. The CDR3 bases are TGTGCCAGCAGCCCCCGATCGGGGACTAATGAAAAACTGTTTTTT.

This clone occurred once. This chain joins TRBV3-1 (or the pseudogene TRBV3-2) and TRBJ1-4; possibly TRBD1 for D (6 bases). Looked up from germline, CDR1 is LGHDT and CDR2 is YNNKEL (reference sequence). The CDR3 length is 15 residues. With 5 bases removed from V and 4 bases from J, the gap between germline ends came to 14 bases. CDR3 sequence: CASSSRGGRNEKLFF. The CDR3 DNA reads as TGTGCCAGCAGCTCAAGGGGGGGGCGTAATGAAAAACTGTTTTTT.

V is TRBV21-1 and J is TRBJ1-2; TRBD1 reflects the table's D call only, with no check against the DNA. TRBV21-1 is marked as a pseudogene. The CDR3 length is 18 residues. CDR3 region: CASSKEQGAKSSSDGYTF. The CDR3 DNA reads TGTGCCAGCAGCAAAGAGCAGGGGGCGAAGTCAAGTAGCGATGGCTACACCTTC.

This sequence joins TRBV3-1 (or the pseudogene TRBV3-2) and TRBJ2-5; no clear D. There are 14 residues in the CDR3. CDR1 is LGHDT, CDR2 YNNKEL, per germline (reference sequence). The V gene lost 6 bases and the J gene lost 1 base, with 12 bases spanning the gap. The DNA of the CDR3 is TGTGCCAGCAGACAAACGCCGGTCCAAGAGACCCAGTACTTC. Amino acids: CASRQTPVQETQYF.

This clone was counted a single time. The rearrangement joins TRBV7-9 to TRBJ1-2; D not resolved. Per germline, CDR1 SEHNR and CDR2 FQNEAQ (reference sequence). This CDR3 has 15 amino acids. With 5 bases removed from V and 7 bases from J, the gap between germline ends came to 20 bases. The CDR3 reads CASSVDVWAPGGYTF. The CDR3 bases are TGTGCCAGCAGCGTAGATGTATGGGCCCCCGGTGGCTACACCTTC.

This chain links TRBV3-1 (or the pseudogene TRBV3-2) with TRBJ2-1; TRBD2 matches at 10 bases. In germline, CDR1 is LGHDT, CDR2 YNNKEL (reference sequence). J was trimmed by 4 bases and V by 4 bases; bases with no gene match: 4. The CDR3 runs 15 residues. As DNA, the CDR3 is TGTGCCAGCAGCCTTAGGACTAGCGGATACAATGAGCAGTTCTTC. Protein: CASSLRTSGYNEQFF.

The chain employs TRBV6-6 and TRBJ1-6; TRBD1 is a possible D gene (5 bases). Trimming shortened V by 5 bases and J by 10 bases, and 15 bases separated the two germline ends. Germline-derived CDR1 and CDR2 are MNHNY and SVGAGI (reference sequence). This CDR3 has 14 amino acids. DNA of the CDR3: TGTGCCAGCAGTAGTCAGGGAATAGAATCACCCCTCCACTTT. Amino acids: CASSSQGIESPLHF.

The chain joins TRBV28 to TRBJ1-1; D uncertain. CDR1 and CDR2 from the germline V gene are MDHEN and SYDVKM. The CDR3 extends over 14 amino acids. V gave up 6 bases and J gave up 6 bases, with 17 bases separating them. CDR3 protein: CASSRSGPRAEAFF. The DNA of the CDR3 is TGTGCCAGCAGCCGATCCGGGCCGCGGGCTGAAGCTTTCTTT.

The J gene is TRBJ2-7, the V gene TRBV5-6, with D perhaps matching TRBD2 (6 bases). Trimming took off 2 bases at V and 6 bases at J, with 12 bases between the two ends. This CDR3 region has 13 residues. The germline V gene encodes CDR1 SGHDT and CDR2 YYEEEE. This CDR3 is CASSLGGIGEQYF. In DNA, the CDR3 is TGTGCCAGCAGCTTAGGAGGGATCGGCGAGCAGTACTTC.

The genes are TRBV5-4 and TRBJ1-3; tentatively, D is TRBD1 (5 bases). Looked up from germline, CDR1 is SGHNT and CDR2 is YYREEE (reference sequence). Trimming took off 4 bases at V and 3 bases at J, with 11 bases between the two ends. This CDR3 has 14 residues. The CDR3 spells CASSPGGIGNTIYF. The CDR3 DNA sequence: TGTGCCAGCAGCCCGGGGGGGATTGGAAACACCATATATTTT.

The CDR3 here is CASSPPGGRSGKLFF. The CDR3 bases are TGTGCCAGCTCACCACCGGGAGGGAGGAGTGGGAAACTGTTTTTT. This chain joins TRBV18 and TRBJ1-4; no clear D gene. Germline CDR1 and CDR2: KGHSH and LQKENI. The germline V and J ends were trimmed by 0 bases and 11 bases, with 16 bases remaining between them. The CDR3 is made up of 15 amino acids.